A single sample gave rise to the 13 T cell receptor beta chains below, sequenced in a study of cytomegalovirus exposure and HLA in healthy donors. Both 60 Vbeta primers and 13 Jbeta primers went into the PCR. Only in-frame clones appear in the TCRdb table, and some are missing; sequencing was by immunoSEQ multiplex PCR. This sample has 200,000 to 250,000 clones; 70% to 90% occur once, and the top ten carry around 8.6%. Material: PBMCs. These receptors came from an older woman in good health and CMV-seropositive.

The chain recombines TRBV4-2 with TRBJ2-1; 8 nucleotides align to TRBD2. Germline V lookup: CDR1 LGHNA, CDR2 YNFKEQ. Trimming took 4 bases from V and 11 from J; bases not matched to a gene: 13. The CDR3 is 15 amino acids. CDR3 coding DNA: TGTGCCAGCAGCCCACAGGGCGCTAGCGGGTCTCAGCAGTTCTTC. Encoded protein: CASSPQGASGSQQFF.

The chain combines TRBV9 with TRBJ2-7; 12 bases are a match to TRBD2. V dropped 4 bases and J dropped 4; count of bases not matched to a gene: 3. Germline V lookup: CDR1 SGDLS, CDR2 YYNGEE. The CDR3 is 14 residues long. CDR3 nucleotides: TGTGCCAGCAGCCCTAGCGGGAGGGGATACGAGCAGTACTTC. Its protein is CASSPSGRGYEQYF.

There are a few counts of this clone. The CDR3 here is CASSLGTLAGGWNNEQFF. CDR3 bases: TGTGCCAGCAGCTTGGGCACATTGGCGGGAGGGTGGAACAATGAGCAGTTCTTC. The rearrangement joins TRBV5-6 to TRBJ2-1, with 9 bases fitting TRBD2. The germline V gene has CDR1 SGHDT and CDR2 YYEEEE. V dropped 0 bases and J dropped 5; count of bases not matched to a gene: 12. The CDR3 is 18 residues long.

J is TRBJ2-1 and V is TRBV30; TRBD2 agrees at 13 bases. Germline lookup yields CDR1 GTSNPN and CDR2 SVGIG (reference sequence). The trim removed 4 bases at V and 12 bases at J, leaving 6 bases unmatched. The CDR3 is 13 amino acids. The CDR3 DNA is TGTGCCTGGAAACTAGCGGGAGGGCTTGTGCAGTTCTTC. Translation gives CAWKLAGGLVQFF.

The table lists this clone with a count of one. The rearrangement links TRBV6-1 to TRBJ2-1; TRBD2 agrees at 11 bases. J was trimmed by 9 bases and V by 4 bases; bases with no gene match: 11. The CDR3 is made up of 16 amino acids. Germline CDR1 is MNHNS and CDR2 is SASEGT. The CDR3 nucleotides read TGTGCCAGCAGTGGAACCGGGACTAGCGGTTTCGTTGAGCAGTTCTTC. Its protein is CASSGTGTSGFVEQFF.

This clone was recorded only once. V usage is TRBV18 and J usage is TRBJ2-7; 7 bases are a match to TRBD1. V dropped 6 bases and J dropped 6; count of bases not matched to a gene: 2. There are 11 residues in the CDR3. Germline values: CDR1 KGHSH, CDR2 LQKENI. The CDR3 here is CASSTGPEQYF. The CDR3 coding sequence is TGTGCCAGCTCGACAGGGCCCGAGCAGTACTTC.

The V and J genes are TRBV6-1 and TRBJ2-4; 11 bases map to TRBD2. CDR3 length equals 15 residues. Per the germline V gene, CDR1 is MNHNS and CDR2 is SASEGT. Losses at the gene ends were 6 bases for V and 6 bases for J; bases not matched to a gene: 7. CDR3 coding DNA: TGTGCCAGCAGCCTAGCGGGAGGAGTGGGAAACATTCAGTACTTC. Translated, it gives CASSLAGGVGNIQYF.

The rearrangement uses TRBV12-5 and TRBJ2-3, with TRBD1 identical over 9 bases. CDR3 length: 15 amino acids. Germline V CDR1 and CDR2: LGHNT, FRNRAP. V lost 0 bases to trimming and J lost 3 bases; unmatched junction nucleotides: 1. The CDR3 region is CASGLVTGGTDTQYF. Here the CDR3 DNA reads TGTGCTAGTGGTTTGGTGACAGGGGGAACAGATACGCAGTATTTT. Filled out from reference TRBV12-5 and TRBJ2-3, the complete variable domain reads DARVTQTPRHKVTEMGQEVTMRCQPILGHNTVFWYRQTMMQGLELLAYFRNRAPLDDSGMPKDRFSAEMPDATLATLKIQPSEPRDSAVYFCASGLVTGGTDTQYFGPGTRLTVL.

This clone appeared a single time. The CDR3 region is CASSFNRETDTQYF. Here the CDR3 DNA reads TGTGCCAGCAGTTTTAACAGGGAAACAGATACGCAGTATTTT. This sequence joins TRBV27 and TRBJ2-3; weak D call: TRBD1 (6 bases). V gave up 3 bases and J gave up 3 bases, with 10 bases separating them. This CDR3 comprises 14 residues. Looked up from germline, CDR1 is MNHEY and CDR2 is SMNVEV (reference sequence).

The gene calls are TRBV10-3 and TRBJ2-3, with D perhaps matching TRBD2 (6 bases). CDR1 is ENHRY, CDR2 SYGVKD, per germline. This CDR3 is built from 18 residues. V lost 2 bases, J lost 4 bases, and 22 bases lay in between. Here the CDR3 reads CAISENDGTGSWADTQYF. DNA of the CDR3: TGTGCCATCAGTGAGAATGACGGAACCGGGAGTTGGGCAGATACGCAGTATTTT.

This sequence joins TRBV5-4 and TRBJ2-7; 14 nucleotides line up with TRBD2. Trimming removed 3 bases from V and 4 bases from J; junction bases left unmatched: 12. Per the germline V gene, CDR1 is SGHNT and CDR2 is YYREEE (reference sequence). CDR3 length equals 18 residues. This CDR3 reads CASSWVPGLAGDAYEQYF. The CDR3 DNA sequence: TGTGCCAGCAGCTGGGTACCGGGACTAGCGGGAGATGCGTACGAGCAGTACTTC.

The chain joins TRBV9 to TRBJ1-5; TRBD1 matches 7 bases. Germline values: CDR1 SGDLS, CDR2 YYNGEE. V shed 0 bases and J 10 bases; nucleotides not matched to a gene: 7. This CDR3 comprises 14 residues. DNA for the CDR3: TGTGCCAGCAGCGTAGAGGGGGCGAAGGATCCCCAGCATTTT. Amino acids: CASSVEGAKDPQHF.

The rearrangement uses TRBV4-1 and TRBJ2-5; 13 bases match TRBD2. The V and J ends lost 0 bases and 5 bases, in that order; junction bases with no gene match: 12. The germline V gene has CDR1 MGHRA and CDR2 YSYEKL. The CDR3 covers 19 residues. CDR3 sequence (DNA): TGCGCCAGCAGCCAAGATCAACTAGCGGGAGGGCATTATTTCGAGACCCAGTACTTC. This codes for CASSQDQLAGGHYFETQYF.